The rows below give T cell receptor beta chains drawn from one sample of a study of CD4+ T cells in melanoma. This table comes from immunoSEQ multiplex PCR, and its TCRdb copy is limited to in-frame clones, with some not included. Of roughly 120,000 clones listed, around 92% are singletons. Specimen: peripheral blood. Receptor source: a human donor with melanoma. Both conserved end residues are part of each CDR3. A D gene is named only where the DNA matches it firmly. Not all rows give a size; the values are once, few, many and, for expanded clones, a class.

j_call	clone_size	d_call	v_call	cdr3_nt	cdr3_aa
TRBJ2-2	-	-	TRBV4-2	TGTGCCAGCAGCCCCCGGGACACTTACACCGGGGAGCTGTTTTTT	CASSPRDTYTGELFF
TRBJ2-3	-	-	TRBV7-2	TGTGCCAGCAGCTCCACCGCGGACTTTAGCACAGATACGCAGTATTTT	CASSSTADFSTDTQYF
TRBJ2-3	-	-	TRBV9	TGTGCCAGCAGCGTAGATCGGGGGAGCACAGATACGCAGTATTTT	CASSVDRGSTDTQYF
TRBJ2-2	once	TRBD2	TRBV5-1	TGCGCCAGCAGCCCACGGACTAGCGGGGGCACCGGGGAGCTGTTTTTT	CASSPRTSGGTGELFF
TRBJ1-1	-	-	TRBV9	TGTGCCAGCAGCGTAGAACAGTCCAACACTGAAGCTTTCTTT	CASSVEQSNTEAFF
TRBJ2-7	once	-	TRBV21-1	TGTGCCAGCAGCCTGCCCAGCGGGGCTGACGAGCAGTACTTC	CASSLPSGADEQYF
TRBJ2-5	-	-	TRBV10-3	TGTGCCATCAGTGAGTCAGGGGTGGAAGAGACCCAGTACTTC	CAISESGVEETQYF
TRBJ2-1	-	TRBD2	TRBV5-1	TGCGCCAGCAGCTTGGGGGCCGGGACTAGCGGGAGTGATGAGCAGTTCTTC	CASSLGAGTSGSDEQFF
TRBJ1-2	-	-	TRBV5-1	TGCGCCAGCAGCTCGGGGGCGACAGAAGGCTTGAACTATGGCTACACCTTC	CASSSGATEGLNYGYTF
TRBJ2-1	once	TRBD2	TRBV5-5	TGTGCCAGCAGCTTGCCCCCTAGCGGTTCAACTGTGCAGTTCTTC	CASSLPPSGSTVQFF
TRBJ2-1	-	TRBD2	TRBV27	TGTGCCAGCAGTTTACCGGGAGGGCCCAATGAGCAGTTCTTC	CASSLPGGPNEQFF
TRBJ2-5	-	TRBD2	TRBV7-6	TGTGCCAGCAGCAATCGGGCGGGGCGGGAGGTAGGGGGAGAGACCCAGTACTTC	CASSNRAGREVGGETQYF
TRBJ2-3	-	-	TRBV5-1	TGCGCCAGCAGCGGGGAAAGTACGCAGTATTTT	CASSGESTQYF
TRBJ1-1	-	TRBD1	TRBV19	TGTGCCAGTAGTATCAGAGTGGGGGGACAGGGGGTAGGTTTGAACACTGAAGCTTTCTTT	CASSIRVGGQGVGLNTEAFF